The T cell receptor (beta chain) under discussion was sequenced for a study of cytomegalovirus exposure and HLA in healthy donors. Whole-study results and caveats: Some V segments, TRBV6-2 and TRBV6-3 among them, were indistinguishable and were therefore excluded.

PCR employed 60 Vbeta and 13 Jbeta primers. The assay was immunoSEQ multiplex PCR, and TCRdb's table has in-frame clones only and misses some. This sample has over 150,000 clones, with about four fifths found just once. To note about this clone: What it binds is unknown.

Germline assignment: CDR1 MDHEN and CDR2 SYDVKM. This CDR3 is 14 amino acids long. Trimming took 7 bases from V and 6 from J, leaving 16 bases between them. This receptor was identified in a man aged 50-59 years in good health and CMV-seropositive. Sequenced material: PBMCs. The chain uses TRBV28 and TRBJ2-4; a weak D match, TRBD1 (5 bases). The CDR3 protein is CASTPGQGGNIQYF. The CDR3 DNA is TGTGCCAGCACCCCTGGGCAGGGTGGAAACATTCAGTACTTC.